These 28 T cell receptor beta chains came from one sample sequenced in a study of cytomegalovirus exposure and HLA in healthy donors. Produced via immunoSEQ multiplex PCR; TCRdb's table is partial and in-frame only. Here the sample spans about 120,000 clones, about 82% being singletons. Sequencing input: PBMCs. All receptors come from a man aged 18 to 29 in good health and CMV-seronegative.

J is TRBJ1-3 and V is TRBV5-6; 8 bases are a match to TRBD1. CDR1 and CDR2 from the germline V gene are SGHDT and YYEEEE. The junction had 0 bases not matched to a gene; V was cut back by 0 bases and J by 4 bases. This CDR3 is 14 amino acids long. This chain's CDR3 is CASSLGTGGNTIYF. CDR3 nucleotide sequence: TGTGCCAGCAGCTTGGGGACAGGGGGAAACACCATATATTTT.

V and J are TRBV6-6 and TRBJ2-1, with 12 nucleotides matching TRBD2. The CDR3 runs to 16 residues. Germline V gene lookup returns CDR1 MNHNY and CDR2 SVGAGI (reference sequence). Trimming at V came to 6 bases and at J to 7 bases, leaving 10 bases not matched to a gene. CDR3 protein: CASRIRTSGGHNEQFF. CDR3 nucleotide sequence: TGTGCCAGCAGGATAAGAACTAGCGGGGGGCATAATGAGCAGTTCTTC.

V gene TRBV11-3 combines with J gene TRBJ1-1; no definite D call. The ends were cut back, 1 base at V and 1 base at J, with 4 bases in the middle. CDR3 length equals 13 residues. Germline V gives CDR1 SGHNT, CDR2 YENEEA. The CDR3 bases are TGTGCCAGCAGCTTAGGACAGAACACTGAAGCTTTCTTT. It yields the protein CASSLGQNTEAFF.

This chain links TRBV5-6 with TRBJ2-5, with D perhaps TRBD2 (6 bases). Per germline, CDR1 SGHDT and CDR2 YYEEEE. The CDR3 runs to 14 residues. V lost 3 bases and J lost 1, with 10 bases in between. Written as DNA, the CDR3 is TGTGCCAGCAGCTACCGGGACTCCCAAGAGACCCAGTACTTC. This sequence encodes CASSYRDSQETQYF.

This clone has a single count. The genes are TRBV30 and TRBJ2-3; 7 bases align to TRBD2. There are 13 residues in the CDR3. V lost 7 bases to trimming and J lost 6 bases; unmatched junction nucleotides: 10. CDR1 is GTSNPN, CDR2 SVGIG, per germline (reference sequence). CDR3 loop: CASPSGAVDTQYF. The CDR3 DNA reads TGTGCCTCGCCCAGCGGGGCCGTGGATACGCAGTATTTT.

The V gene is TRBV4-1, the J gene TRBJ2-2; no reliable D call. V was cut by 3 bases and J by 1 base, with 3 bases left in between. Germline CDR1 reads MGHRA; CDR2 reads YSYEKL. The CDR3 has 13 residues. Here the CDR3 reads CASSHGNTGELFF. DNA for the CDR3: TGCGCCAGCAGCCACGGGAACACCGGGGAGCTGTTTTTT.

The V gene is TRBV6-5, the J gene TRBJ2-5; 9 nucleotides line up with TRBD1. The CDR3 has 16 amino acids. Germline CDR1 MNHEY, CDR2 SVGAGI. J lost 6 bases, V lost 3 bases, and 11 bases had no gene match. CDR3 coding DNA: TGTGCCAGCAGTTATAAGACAGGGGGATCAGAGAAGACCCAGTACTTC. This encodes CASSYKTGGSEKTQYF.

This clone is termed medium-sized. The chain joins TRBV27 to TRBJ1-5; tentative D call: TRBD1 (6 bases). The V end was cut by 3 bases, the J end by 7 bases, with 10 bases between. Germline assignment: CDR1 MNHEY and CDR2 SMNVEV (reference sequence). The CDR3 is 13 amino acids. The CDR3 nucleotides read TGTGCCAGCAGTTTGCGGGGGGGCCAGCCCCAGCATTTT. Translated, it gives CASSLRGGQPQHF.

V and J are TRBV6-5 and TRBJ1-2; unclear D gene. The germline V and J ends were trimmed by 0 bases and 3 bases, with 8 bases remaining between them. The germline V gene has CDR1 MNHEY and CDR2 SVGAGI. This CDR3 region has 14 residues. In nucleotides, the CDR3 is TGTGCCAGCAGTTACTCTTGGGAGGACTATGGCTACACCTTC. Amino acids: CASSYSWEDYGYTF.

CDR3 sequence: CAWSVTANTEAFF. DNA of the CDR3: TGTGCCTGGAGTGTCACAGCGAACACTGAAGCTTTCTTT. The V gene is TRBV30, the J gene TRBJ1-1; D gene uncertain. This CDR3 region has 13 residues. Deletions cut 0 bases from V and 1 base from J, with 6 bases between. Looked up from germline, CDR1 is GTSNPN and CDR2 is SVGIG (reference sequence).

The V gene is TRBV7-9, the J gene TRBJ2-7, with 10 bases fitting TRBD1. This CDR3 is built from 14 residues. J lost 7 bases, V lost 5 bases, and 8 bases had no gene match. The germline V gene encodes CDR1 SEHNR and CDR2 FQNEAQ (reference sequence). For the CDR3, the DNA is TGTGCCAGCAGCCTGGGACAGGGGTATGTAGAGCAGTACTTC. Its translation is CASSLGQGYVEQYF.

This clone was seen once. The genes are TRBV16 and TRBJ2-2, with a tentative D call TRBD1 (6 bases). V shed 3 bases and J shed 5 bases, with 10 bases lying between them. From germline, CDR1 is KGHSY and CDR2 FQNENV. CDR3 size: 14 residues. CDR3 nucleotide sequence: TGTGCCAGCAGCCAGTGGCAGGGGACCGGGGAGCTGTTTTTT. Translation gives CASSQWQGTGELFF.

This sequence joins TRBV10-3 and TRBJ1-1; D is possibly TRBD1 (6 bases). Trimming took off 0 bases at V and 1 base at J, with 21 bases between the two ends. This CDR3 comprises 19 residues. Germline assignment: CDR1 ENHRY and CDR2 SYGVKD. The CDR3 reads CAISESSPSGTGTNTEAFF. The CDR3 DNA reads TGTGCCATCAGTGAGTCGAGCCCCTCGGGCACAGGGACGAACACTGAAGCTTTCTTT.

V gene TRBV6-5 combines with J gene TRBJ1-3; TRBD1 might be the D (5 bases). The CDR3 covers 14 residues. Germline assignment: CDR1 MNHEY and CDR2 SVGAGI. Deletions cut 6 bases from V and 0 bases from J, with 9 bases between. CDR3 sequence: CASRDTLSGNTIYF. The CDR3 region has the DNA TGTGCCAGCAGGGACACACTCTCTGGAAACACCATATATTTT.

V is TRBV6-1 and J is TRBJ2-5, with 9 nucleotides matching TRBD1. The V and J ends lost 6 bases and 9 bases, in that order; junction bases with no gene match: 8. CDR3 length equals 13 residues. Germline V gives CDR1 MNHNS, CDR2 SASEGT. The CDR3 region is CASSGRGQGSQYF. In nucleotides, the CDR3 is TGTGCCAGCAGCGGACGGGGACAGGGTTCCCAGTACTTC.

The chain carries TRBV7-9 and TRBJ1-5; TRBD1 agrees at 9 bases. The V gene end was trimmed by 5 bases and the J gene end by 4 bases; junction bases not matched to a gene: 3. This CDR3 region has 14 residues. CDR1 is SEHNR, CDR2 FQNEAQ, per germline (reference sequence). CDR3 coding DNA: TGTGCCAGCAGCGAGGGACAGGGAAATCAGCCCCAGCATTTT. Protein product: CASSEGQGNQPQHF.

This CDR3 is CAWSVPGGIGGNTIYF. The CDR3 DNA sequence: TGTGCCTGGAGTGTCCCAGGGGGAATAGGGGGAAACACCATATATTTT. The chain joins TRBV30 to TRBJ1-3; 7 positions match TRBD1. The CDR3 extends over 16 amino acids. CDR1 and CDR2 (germline): GTSNPN, SVGIG (reference sequence). V was pared by 0 bases and J by 4 bases, with 9 bases of the junction left unmatched.

This chain links TRBV7-6 with TRBJ1-2, with D unresolved. V dropped 5 bases and J dropped 6 bases, with 16 bases sitting between them. CDR1 is SGHVS and CDR2 is FNYEAQ in the germline V gene. This CDR3 region has 14 residues. In DNA form, the CDR3 reads TGTGCCAGCAGCCCGCGGGTCCCTGGGGATGGCTACACCTTC. Its protein is CASSPRVPGDGYTF.

This clone was detected only once. Here the CDR3 DNA reads TGCGCCAGCAGCCAAGATCAGGGGACAGGTGGTCGGGAGCAGTACTTC. It translates to CASSQDQGTGGREQYF. This chain joins TRBV4-1 and TRBJ2-7, with TRBD1 identical over 8 bases. The J segment lost 7 bases and the V segment lost 0 bases, leaving 11 bases of the junction unmatched. CDR1 and CDR2 from the germline V gene are MGHRA and YSYEKL. This CDR3 comprises 16 residues.

The rearrangement links TRBV5-4 to TRBJ2-5, with a tentative D call TRBD1 (5 bases). The CDR3 totals 14 residues. The ends were cut back, 4 bases at V and 2 bases at J, with 12 bases in the middle. CDR1 is SGHNT and CDR2 is YYREEE in the germline V gene (reference sequence). The CDR3 is CASSRGQIQETQYF. The CDR3 region has the DNA TGTGCCAGCAGCCGTGGACAAATACAAGAGACCCAGTACTTC.

V usage is TRBV6-1 and J usage is TRBJ1-5; TRBD1 aligns across 10 bases. The J segment lost 6 bases and the V segment lost 4 bases, leaving 6 bases of the junction unmatched. The CDR3 has 15 residues. Germline CDR1 MNHNS, CDR2 SASEGT. The CDR3 sequence: CASSGRDRGGQPQHF. DNA for the CDR3: TGTGCCAGCAGTGGTCGGGACAGGGGTGGTCAGCCCCAGCATTTT.

The genes are TRBV9 and TRBJ2-3, with TRBD2 identical over 7 bases. From germline, CDR1 is SGDLS and CDR2 YYNGEE. The trim removed 8 bases at V and 3 bases at J, leaving 3 bases unmatched. CDR3 length equals 12 residues. The CDR3 region is CASGGGTDTQYF. As DNA, the CDR3 is TGTGCCAGTGGCGGGGGAACAGATACGCAGTATTTT.

This clone has more than one count but fewer than ten. The V and J genes are TRBV7-8 and TRBJ2-2, with D possibly being TRBD2 (6 bases). The CDR3 runs 14 residues. V lost 6 bases and J lost 5, with 13 bases in between. Germline values: CDR1 SGHVS, CDR2 FQNEAQ. The CDR3 loop reads CASRPTGVTGELFF. The DNA of the CDR3 is TGTGCCAGCAGGCCAACGGGGGTGACCGGGGAGCTGTTTTTT.

The J gene is TRBJ1-5, the V gene TRBV5-1, with 9 bases lining up with TRBD1. The CDR3 has 15 residues. CDR1 and CDR2 from the germline V gene are SGHRS and YFSETQ. Trimming at V came to 2 bases and at J to 7 bases, leaving 7 bases not matched to a gene. The CDR3 is CASSLQGAEGQPQHF. The CDR3 DNA reads TGCGCCAGCAGCTTACAGGGGGCCGAAGGACAGCCCCAGCATTTT.

The rearrangement uses TRBV19 and TRBJ2-1; the match to TRBD2 covers 11 bases. The V gene's germline CDR1 is LNHDA and CDR2 SQIVND (reference sequence). The CDR3 spans 19 residues. V lost 6 bases and J lost 0; bases outside the gene matches: 13. In DNA, the CDR3 is TGTGCCAGTAGACAAGATGGACTAGCGGGCCTAAGCTCCTACAATGAGCAGTTCTTC. Translation: CASRQDGLAGLSSYNEQFF.

This clone was found once. V usage is TRBV4-2 and J usage is TRBJ2-1, with 8 bases aligning to TRBD2. CDR3 length equals 14 residues. V lost 6 bases, J lost 6 bases, and 7 bases stayed unmatched. Per germline, CDR1 LGHNA and CDR2 YNFKEQ. CDR3 region: CASRATSGSNEQFF. CDR3 DNA: TGTGCCAGCAGGGCAACTAGCGGTTCCAATGAGCAGTTCTTC.

V usage is TRBV30 and J usage is TRBJ1-1; D may be TRBD1 (5 bases). Trimming left V 4 bases short and J 5 bases short, with 14 bases between. CDR3 length: 13 residues. Germline V CDR1 and CDR2: GTSNPN, SVGIG (reference sequence). CDR3 loop: CAWITRGWTEAFF. CDR3 nucleotides: TGTGCCTGGATAACCCGGGGGTGGACTGAAGCTTTCTTT.

The J gene is TRBJ2-7, the V gene TRBV10-3; 10 bases map to TRBD2. V was pared by 5 bases and J by 4 bases, with 5 bases of the junction left unmatched. The CDR3 extends over 14 amino acids. Germline V gene lookup returns CDR1 ENHRY and CDR2 SYGVKD. CDR3 coding DNA: TGTGCCATCAGTAGAACTAGCGGGACGTACGAGCAGTACTTC. Translated, it gives CAISRTSGTYEQYF.